The clone carrying this T cell receptor beta chain was observed a handful of times. The target antigen is unknown. These data originate in a study of T-cell reconstitution after alpha-beta-depleted transplantation in children. Study observations and caveats: Some patients showed high day-60 TCRbeta diversity, which derived from surviving recipient T cells and thymic progenitors.

Unique molecular identifiers were incorporated into the prepared TCRbeta library. TCRdb re-called the PCR reads through MiXCR, storing one row per CDR3 protein. This table has about 980,000 distinct CDR3 sequences, roughly 31% appearing once. This CDR3 region has 15 residues. V shed 2 bases and J 3 bases; nucleotides not matched to a gene: 6. Germline CDR1 reads SGHRS; CDR2 reads YFSETQ. The rearrangement links TRBV5-1 to TRBJ2-7; TRBD1 matches at 9 bases. The origin of this receptor is a boy younger than two who had a stem cell transplant for SCID, so the T cells may come from the graft donor. This specimen consisted of PBMCs, mostly from graft donor cells, obtained 360 days after TCRalphabeta/CD19-depleted stem cell transplant. This chain's CDR3 is CASSFIRDRDYEQYF. The CDR3 DNA sequence: TGCGCCAGCAGCTTCATACGGGACAGGGACTACGAGCAGTACTTC.